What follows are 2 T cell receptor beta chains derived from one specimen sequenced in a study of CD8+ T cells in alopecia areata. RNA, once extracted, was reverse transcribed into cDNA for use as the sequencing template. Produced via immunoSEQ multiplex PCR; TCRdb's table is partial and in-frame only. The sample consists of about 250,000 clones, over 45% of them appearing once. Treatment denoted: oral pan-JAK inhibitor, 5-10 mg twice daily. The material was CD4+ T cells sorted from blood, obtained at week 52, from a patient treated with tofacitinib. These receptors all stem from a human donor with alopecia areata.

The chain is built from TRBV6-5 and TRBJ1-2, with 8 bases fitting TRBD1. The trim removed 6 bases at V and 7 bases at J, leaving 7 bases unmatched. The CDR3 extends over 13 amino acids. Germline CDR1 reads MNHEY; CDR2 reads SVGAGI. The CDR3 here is CASRSGTGAGYTF. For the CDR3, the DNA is TGTGCCAGCAGATCCGGGACAGGAGCTGGCTACACCTTC.

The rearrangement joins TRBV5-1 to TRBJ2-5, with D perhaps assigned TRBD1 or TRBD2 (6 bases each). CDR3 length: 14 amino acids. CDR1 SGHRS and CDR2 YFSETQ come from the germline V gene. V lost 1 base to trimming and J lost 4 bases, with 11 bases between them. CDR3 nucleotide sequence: TGCGCCAGCAGCTTGATCGGGGGCCTAGAGACCCAGTACTTC. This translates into CASSLIGGLETQYF.